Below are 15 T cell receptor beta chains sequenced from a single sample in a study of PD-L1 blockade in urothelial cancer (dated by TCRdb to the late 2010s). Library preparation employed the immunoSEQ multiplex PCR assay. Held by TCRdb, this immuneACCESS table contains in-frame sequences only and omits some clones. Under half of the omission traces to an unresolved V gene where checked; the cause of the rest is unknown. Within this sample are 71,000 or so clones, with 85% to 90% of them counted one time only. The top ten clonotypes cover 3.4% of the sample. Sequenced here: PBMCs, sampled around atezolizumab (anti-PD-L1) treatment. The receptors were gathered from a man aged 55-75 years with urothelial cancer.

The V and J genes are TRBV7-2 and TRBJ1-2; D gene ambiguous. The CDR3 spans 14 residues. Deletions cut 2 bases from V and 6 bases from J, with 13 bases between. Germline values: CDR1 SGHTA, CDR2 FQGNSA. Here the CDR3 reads CASSLNPGLDGYTF. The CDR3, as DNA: TGTGCCAGCAGCTTAAATCCAGGACTAGATGGCTACACCTTC.

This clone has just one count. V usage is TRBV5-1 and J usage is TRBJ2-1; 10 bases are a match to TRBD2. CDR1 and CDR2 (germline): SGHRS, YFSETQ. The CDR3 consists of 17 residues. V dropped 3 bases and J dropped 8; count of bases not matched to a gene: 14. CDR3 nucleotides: TGCGCCAGCAGCTATAGGCCTCACAGCGGGGGGGCCGATGAGCAGTTCTTC. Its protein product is CASSYRPHSGGADEQFF. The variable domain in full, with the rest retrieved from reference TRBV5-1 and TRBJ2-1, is KAGVTQTPRYLIKTRGQQVTLSCSPISGHRSVSWYQQTPGQGLQFLFEYFSETQRNKGNFPGRFSGRQFSNSRSEMNVSTLELGDSALYLCASSYRPHSGGADEQFFGPGTRLTVL.

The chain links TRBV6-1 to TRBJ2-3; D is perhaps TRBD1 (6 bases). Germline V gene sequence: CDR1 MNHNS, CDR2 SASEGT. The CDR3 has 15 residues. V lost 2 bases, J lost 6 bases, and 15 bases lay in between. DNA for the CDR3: TGTGCCAGCAGTGAACAGGGGTATTTTCTGGATACGCAGTATTTT. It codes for CASSEQGYFLDTQYF.

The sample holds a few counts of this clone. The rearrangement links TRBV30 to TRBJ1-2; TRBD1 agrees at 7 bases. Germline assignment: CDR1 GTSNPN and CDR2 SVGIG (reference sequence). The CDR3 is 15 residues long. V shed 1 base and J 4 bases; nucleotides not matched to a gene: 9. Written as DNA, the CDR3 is TGTGCCTGGAGTGGGCTTAAGGGGGCTGGCTATGGCTACACCTTC. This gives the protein CAWSGLKGAGYGYTF. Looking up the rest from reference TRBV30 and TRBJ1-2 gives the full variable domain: SQTIHQWPATLVQPVGSPLSLECTVEGTSNPNLYWYRQAAGRGLQLLFYSVGIGQISSEVPQNLSASRPQDRQFILSSKKLLLSDSGFYLCAWSGLKGAGYGYTFGSGTRLTVV.

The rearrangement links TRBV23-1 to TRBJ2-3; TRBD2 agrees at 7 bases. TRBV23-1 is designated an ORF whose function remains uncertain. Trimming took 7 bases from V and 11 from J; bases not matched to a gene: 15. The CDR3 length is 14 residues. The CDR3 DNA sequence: TGCGCCAGCACCCCACCGGGGGGTCTGGCAGTGCAGTATTTT. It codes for CASTPPGGLAVQYF.

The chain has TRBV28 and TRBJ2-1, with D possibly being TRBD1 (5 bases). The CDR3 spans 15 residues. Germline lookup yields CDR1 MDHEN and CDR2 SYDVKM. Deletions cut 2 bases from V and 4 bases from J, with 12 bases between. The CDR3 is CASSLGAATYNEQFF. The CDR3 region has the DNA TGTGCCAGCAGTTTAGGGGCAGCCACATACAATGAGCAGTTCTTC.

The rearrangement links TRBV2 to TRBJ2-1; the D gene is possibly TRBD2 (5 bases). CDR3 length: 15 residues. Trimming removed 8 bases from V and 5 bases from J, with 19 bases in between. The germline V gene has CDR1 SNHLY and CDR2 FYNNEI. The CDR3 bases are TGTGCCAGCCGTGCGAGGCAGAGGGATGACAATGAGCAGTTCTTC. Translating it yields CASRARQRDDNEQFF.

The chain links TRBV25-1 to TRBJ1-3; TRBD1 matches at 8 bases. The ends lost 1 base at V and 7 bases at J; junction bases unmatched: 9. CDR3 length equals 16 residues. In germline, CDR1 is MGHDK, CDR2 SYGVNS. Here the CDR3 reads CASSEFRAGGVNTIYF. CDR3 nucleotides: TGTGCCAGCAGTGAATTCCGGGCAGGGGGCGTCAACACCATATATTTT.

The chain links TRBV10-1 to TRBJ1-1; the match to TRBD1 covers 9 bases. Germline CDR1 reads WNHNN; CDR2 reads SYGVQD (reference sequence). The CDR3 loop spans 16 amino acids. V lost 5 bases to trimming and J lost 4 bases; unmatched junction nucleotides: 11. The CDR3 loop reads CASSPTRTGAATEAFF. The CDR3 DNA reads TGCGCCAGCAGTCCAACTAGGACAGGGGCGGCCACTGAAGCTTTCTTT.

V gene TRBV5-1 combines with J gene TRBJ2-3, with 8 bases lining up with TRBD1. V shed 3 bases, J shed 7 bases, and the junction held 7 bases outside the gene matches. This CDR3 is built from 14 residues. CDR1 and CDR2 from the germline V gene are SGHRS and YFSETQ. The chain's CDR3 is CASSSGQGGNTQYF. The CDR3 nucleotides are TGCGCCAGCAGCTCCGGACAGGGTGGAAATACGCAGTATTTT.

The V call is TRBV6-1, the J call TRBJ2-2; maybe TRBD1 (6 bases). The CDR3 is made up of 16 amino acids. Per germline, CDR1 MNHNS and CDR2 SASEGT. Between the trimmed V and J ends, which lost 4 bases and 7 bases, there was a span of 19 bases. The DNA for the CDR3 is TGTGCCAGCAGTGGCACGCTTACCCAGGGGATCGGGGAGCTGTTTTTT. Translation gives CASSGTLTQGIGELFF.

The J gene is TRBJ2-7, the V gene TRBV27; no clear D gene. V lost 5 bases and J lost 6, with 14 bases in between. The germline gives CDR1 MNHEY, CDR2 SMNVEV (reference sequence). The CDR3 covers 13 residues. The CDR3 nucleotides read TGTGCCAGCAGTCTGGAGCCTCGGAGCGAGCAGTACTTC. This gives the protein CASSLEPRSEQYF.

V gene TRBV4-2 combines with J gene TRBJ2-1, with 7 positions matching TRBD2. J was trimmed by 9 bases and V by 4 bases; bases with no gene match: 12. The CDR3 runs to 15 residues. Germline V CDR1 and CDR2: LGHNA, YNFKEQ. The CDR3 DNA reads TGTGCCAGCAGCCCCCTGCGGAGAGCGGGGCCTGAGCAGTTCTTC. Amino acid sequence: CASSPLRRAGPEQFF.

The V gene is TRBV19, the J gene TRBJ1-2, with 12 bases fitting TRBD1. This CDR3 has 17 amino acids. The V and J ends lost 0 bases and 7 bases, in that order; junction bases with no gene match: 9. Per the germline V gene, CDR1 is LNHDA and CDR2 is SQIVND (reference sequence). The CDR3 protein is CASSIDRGQGAYFGYTF. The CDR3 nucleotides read TGTGCCAGTAGTATAGATCGGGGACAGGGGGCTTATTTTGGCTACACCTTC. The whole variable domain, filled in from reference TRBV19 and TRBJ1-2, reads DGGITQSPKYLFRKEGQNVTLSCEQNLNHDAMYWYRQDPGQGLRLIYYSQIVNDFQKGDIAEGYSVSREKKESFPLTVTSAQKNPTAFYLCASSIDRGQGAYFGYTFGSGTRLTVV.

CDR3 DNA sequence: TGTGCCAGCAGTTACTCTTCAGGGGTCAGTCACGGGGAGCTGTTTTTT. Its translation is CASSYSSGVSHGELFF. The chain is built from TRBV6-6 and TRBJ2-2, with a tentative D call TRBD1 (6 bases). The CDR3 contains 16 residues. Deletions cut 0 bases from V and 7 bases from J, with 15 bases between. Germline V gene data show CDR1 as MNHNY and CDR2 as SVGAGI (reference sequence).